Below, 6 T cell receptor beta chains from the same sample are listed, as sequenced in a study of cytomegalovirus exposure and HLA in healthy donors. With 60 Vbeta and 13 Jbeta primers, the PCR was carried out. Clones were sequenced by immunoSEQ multiplex PCR, and TCRdb holds only the in-frame ones, with some missing. Of 150,000 to 200,000 clones listed, approximately 78% are singletons. The specimen sequenced was PBMCs. Receptors originate from a woman aged 30 to 39 in good health and CMV-seropositive.

A single count supports this clone. The chain has TRBV15 and TRBJ1-4; maybe TRBD1 (5 bases). CDR1 and CDR2 from the germline V gene are LNHNV and YYDKDF (reference sequence). This CDR3 spans 15 amino acids. Trimming cost V 6 bases and J 6 bases, with 17 bases left between them. The chain's CDR3 is CATRFSTAGDEKLFF. In DNA form, the CDR3 reads TGTGCCACCAGGTTTTCGACAGCGGGGGATGAAAAACTGTTTTTT.

The J gene is TRBJ2-7, the V gene TRBV5-6, with 7 bases fitting TRBD2. Trimming removed 4 bases from V and 6 bases from J; junction bases left unmatched: 7. Germline values: CDR1 SGHDT, CDR2 YYEEEE. CDR3 length: 13 residues. CDR3 in amino acids: CASSPGLVIEQYF. The CDR3 DNA reads TGTGCCAGCAGCCCCGGACTAGTCATCGAGCAGTACTTC.

This clone was observed a handful of times. The CDR3 region has the DNA TGTGCCTGGAGTAACATGGGACTGAACACCGGGGAGCTGTTTTTT. It specifies CAWSNMGLNTGELFF. This chain uses TRBV30 with TRBJ2-2, with D tentatively TRBD2 (6 bases). CDR1 and CDR2 (germline): GTSNPN, SVGIG (reference sequence). The CDR3 loop spans 15 amino acids. The V gene lost 2 bases and the J gene lost 1 base, with 11 bases spanning the gap.

The rearrangement uses TRBV4-2 and TRBJ1-1; no definite D call. The CDR3 has 13 residues. V was clipped by 4 bases and J by 10 bases, with 16 bases between them. Germline CDR1 reads LGHNA; CDR2 reads YNFKEQ. The CDR3, as DNA: TGTGCCAGCAGCCGGCCTGAGGAGGGTAGAGCTTTCTTT. Residues: CASSRPEEGRAFF.

The chain carries TRBV28 and TRBJ2-3, with D tentatively TRBD2 (6 bases). Germline V gene sequence: CDR1 MDHEN, CDR2 SYDVKM. The CDR3 has 16 residues. V was cut by 4 bases and J by 2 bases, with 16 bases left in between. CDR3 protein: CASSSLLEGYTDTQYF. DNA of the CDR3: TGTGCCAGCAGTTCCCTGTTGGAGGGCTACACAGATACGCAGTATTTT.

The chain recombines TRBV5-6 with TRBJ2-2; D is unresolved. Per germline, CDR1 SGHDT and CDR2 YYEEEE. This CDR3 is 14 amino acids long. Trimming shortened V by 4 bases and J by 6 bases, and 13 bases separated the two germline ends. CDR3 DNA sequence: TGTGCCAGCAGCCCCCCTCTCCCGTCCGGGGAGCTGTTTTTT. Protein product: CASSPPLPSGELFF.